A single sample is the source of the 5 T cell receptor beta chains below, sequenced in a study of blood T cell repertoires in COVID-19. The data were produced by immunoSEQ multiplex PCR, yet TCRdb's version contains in-frame clones alone and is incomplete. The sample records about 440,000 clones, about 87% being singletons. Sequenced input: peripheral blood. The receptors originated from a woman between 50 and 59 years old with COVID-19, enrolled during active disease.

Comments on this clone: Other DNA sequences within the sample encode an identical CDR3. The CDR3: CASSLAGGPYEQYF. CDR3 DNA: TGTGCCAGCAGTTTGGCGGGGGGCCCCTACGAGCAGTACTTC. The chain links TRBV27 to TRBJ2-7; 8 nucleotides match TRBD2. V shed 3 bases, J shed 2 bases, and the junction held 3 bases outside the gene matches. The CDR3 is 14 amino acids. Germline CDR1 and CDR2: MNHEY and SMNVEV (reference sequence).

This rearrangement joins TRBV27 to TRBJ2-1, with TRBD2 matching over 12 bases. This CDR3 comprises 24 residues. V lost 0 bases to trimming and J lost 5 bases; unmatched junction nucleotides: 26. CDR1 is MNHEY, CDR2 SMNVEV, per germline (reference sequence). The CDR3: CASSLSSRQVDRGLAGGADNEQFF. DNA for the CDR3: TGTGCCAGCAGTTTATCATCTCGACAAGTCGACAGGGGTCTAGCGGGGGGGGCGGACAATGAGCAGTTCTTC.

V and J are TRBV19 and TRBJ1-3; tentative D call: TRBD1 (6 bases). In germline, CDR1 is LNHDA, CDR2 SQIVND (reference sequence). The length of the CDR3 is 15 residues. V was pared by 3 bases and J by 4 bases, with 13 bases between. The CDR3 nucleotides read TGTGCCAGTAGTATCATCGCAGGGGAAGGAAACACCATATATTTT. Translated: CASSIIAGEGNTIYF.

The chain carries TRBV19 and TRBJ2-2; 8 bases match TRBD2. The length of the CDR3 is 15 residues. Germline V gene sequence: CDR1 LNHDA, CDR2 SQIVND (reference sequence). Trimming at V came to 5 bases and at J to 6 bases, leaving 8 bases not matched to a gene. CDR3 DNA sequence: TGTGCCAGTAGTCTGCGGGGGGCCCCCCCCGGGGAGCTGTTTTTT. This sequence encodes CASSLRGAPPGELFF. Together with reference TRBV19 and TRBJ2-2, the CDR3 gives the full variable domain: DGGITQSPKYLFRKEGQNVTLSCEQNLNHDAMYWYRQDPGQGLRLIYYSQIVNDFQKGDIAEGYSVSREKKESFPLTVTSAQKNPTAFYLCASSLRGAPPGELFFGEGSRLTVL.

This clone showed up just a few times. This chain joins TRBV10-3 and TRBJ2-1; the D is unclear. Trimming stripped 6 bases from V and 3 bases from J, with 12 bases between. Germline lookup yields CDR1 ENHRY and CDR2 SYGVKD. The CDR3 extends over 14 amino acids. CDR3 nucleotide sequence: TGTGCCATCAGGTTTAGTACCGTCTACAATGAGCAGTTCTTC. It codes for CAIRFSTVYNEQFF.